A selection of T cell receptor beta chains follows, all from one sample in a study of PD-1 blockade in classical Hodgkin lymphoma. The method was immunoSEQ multiplex PCR; TCRdb's version includes in-frame clones alone and lacks a portion of them. This table has 90,000 to 140,000 clones, roughly nine tenths appearing once. This specimen was peripheral blood mononuclear cells (PBMCs), taken before the fourth cycle of nivolumab. All receptors derive from a human donor with classical Hodgkin lymphoma. Each CDR3 is given with its conserved first and last residue. A D gene is named only where the DNA matches it firmly. Size is stated for part of the rows, as once, few or many counts, or as a class when the clone is expanded.

d_gene | j_gene | abundance | v_gene | CDR3nt | CDR3aa
TRBD2 | TRBJ2-1 | . | TRBV5-1 | TGCGCCAGCAGCTCCTTCGGACTAGCGGGCCCCTCCTACAATGAGCAGTTCTTC | CASSSFGLAGPSYNEQFF
TRBD2 | TRBJ2-3 | . | TRBV13 | TGTGCCAGCAGCGCCCGACTAGCGGGAGGGCCAGATACGCAGTATTTT | CASSARLAGGPDTQYF
. | TRBJ1-3 | . | TRBV5-4 | TGTGCCAGCAGCTTGGGGGGCGAATTGCCTGGAAACACCATATATTTT | CASSLGGELPGNTIYF
. | TRBJ1-2 | . | TRBV18 | TGTGCCAGCTCACTCGCACAGGTTCGGTATGGCTACACCTTC | CASSLAQVRYGYTF
. | TRBJ2-5 | . | TRBV11-2 | TGTGCCAGCAGCTTAGCTCGAGAGACCCAGTACTTC | CASSLARETQYF
. | TRBJ2-5 | . | TRBV5-1 | TGCGCCAGCAGCAGACAACAGGGCCCGAAGGAGACCCAGTACTTC | CASSRQQGPKETQYF
. | TRBJ1-5 | . | TRBV6-1 | TGTGCCAGCAGTGAAGCCAGGACGCGGAATCAGCCCCAGCATTTT | CASSEARTRNQPQHF
. | TRBJ2-1 | . | TRBV11-2 | TGTGCCAGCTCCTCGGGGCTAGCGTACAATGAGCAGTTCTTC | CASSSGLAYNEQFF
. | TRBJ1-2 | . | TRBV14 | TGTGCCAGCAGCCAAGGCGATGGACGCGCCGATGGCTACACCTTC | CASSQGDGRADGYTF
. | TRBJ1-5 | . | TRBV7-2 | TGTGCCAGCAGCCGCTACGGGCAGGGACTAAATCAGCCCCAGCATTTT | CASSRYGQGLNQPQHF
. | TRBJ2-1 | . | TRBV27 | TGTGCCAGCAGTTTCCTCTCCGACAATGAGCAGTTCTTC | CASSFLSDNEQFF
. | TRBJ2-3 | . | TRBV2 | TGTGCCAGCAGGGAGGAGGCCCCCCCCCAGCAGTATTTT | CASREEAPPQQYF
. | TRBJ1-5 | . | TRBV10-2 | TGCGCCAGCAGTGAGTCAGACAGCAATCAGCCCCAGCATTTT | CASSESDSNQPQHF
TRBD1 | TRBJ2-7 | . | TRBV28 | TGTGCCAGCAGTTTTACCGGGACAGGGGCCTACGAGCAGTACTTC | CASSFTGTGAYEQYF
. | TRBJ1-2 | . | TRBV5-1 | TGCGCCAGCAGCTTGGAGCTCGCCCGGATCGATGGCTACACCTTC | CASSLELARIDGYTF
TRBD2 | TRBJ2-7 | . | TRBV6-5 | TGTGCCAGCAGTCGTGGACTAGTCATCTACGAGCAGTACTTC | CASSRGLVIYEQYF
. | TRBJ2-7 | . | TRBV9 | TGTGCCAGCAGCGAAATTGGGGAATCGGGCGAGCAGTACTTC | CASSEIGESGEQYF
. | TRBJ2-7 | . | TRBV28 | TGTGCCAGCAGCGGACTTAATCCCTACGAGCAGTACTTC | CASSGLNPYEQYF
. | TRBJ1-5 | . | TRBV15 | TGTGCCACCAGCAGAGGAGGGGGGGGCAATCAGCCCCAGCATTTT | CATSRGGGGNQPQHF
TRBD1 | TRBJ2-1 | . | TRBV7-9 | TGTGCCAGCAGCTCACAGGGGGGCTCCTACAATGAGCAGTTCTTC | CASSSQGGSYNEQFF
. | TRBJ1-4 | once | TRBV18 | TGTGCCAGCTCACCGCTCCAGATTCGCGGGAATGAAAAACTGTTTTTT | CASSPLQIRGNEKLFF
. | TRBJ2-7 | . | TRBV2 | TGTGCCGGTGAGGGGGAGGGAGGCGAGCAGTACTTC | CAGEGEGGEQYF
TRBD2 | TRBJ2-7 | . | TRBV11-2 | TGTGCCAGCAGCTTAGATTTCCCGGAGACTAGCGGGAGCTACGAGCAGTACTTC | CASSLDFPETSGSYEQYF
. | TRBJ2-7 | . | TRBV19 | TGTGCCAGTAGTATAGTCCCCTCCTACGAGCAGTACTTC | CASSIVPSYEQYF
. | TRBJ1-2 | once | TRBV30 | TGTGCCTGGAGTAAAGGAGGGGGAGTCGGCTACACCTTC | CAWSKGGGVGYTF
. | TRBJ2-7 | . | TRBV27 | TGTGCCAGCAATCCCTCGGGAGCCGGCTACGAGCAGTACTTC | CASNPSGAGYEQYF
TRBD1 | TRBJ2-7 | . | TRBV19 | TGTGCCAGTAGTACCCCGGGACAGCCAACACTCGAGCAGTACTTC | CASSTPGQPTLEQYF
TRBD1 | TRBJ1-2 | . | TRBV2 | TGTGCCAGCAGTGAAGCTACAGGGGGTTATGGCTACACCTTC | CASSEATGGYGYTF
. | TRBJ2-1 | . | TRBV27 | TGTGCCAGCAGTTTATCAGGGAACTACGAGCAGTTCTTC | CASSLSGNYEQFF
TRBD2 | TRBJ2-1 | . | TRBV5-1 | TGCGCCAGCAGCCCCGAGGGAGGAGCGGGAGGGTACAATGAGCAGTTCTTC | CASSPEGGAGGYNEQFF
. | TRBJ2-5 | . | TRBV7-9 | TGTGCCAGCAGCTTAGGGTGGGAAGAGACCCAGTACTTC | CASSLGWEETQYF
. | TRBJ2-7 | . | TRBV20-1 | TGCAGTGCTAGATATAACTACGAGCAGTACTTC | CSARYNYEQYF
. | TRBJ2-7 | . | TRBV6-5 | TGTGCCAGCAGCAAGCAGTACTTC | CASSKQYF
. | TRBJ2-1 | . | TRBV7-5 | TGTGTCAGAAGCCCCACTAGCGGGAGGGCACACGAGCAGTTCTTC | CVRSPTSGRAHEQFF
. | TRBJ2-7 | once | TRBV29-1 | TGCAGCGTTAATGGTGGGAGCTATGAGCAGTACTTC | CSVNGGSYEQYF
TRBD1 | TRBJ1-5 | few | TRBV2 | TGTGCCAGCAGGAAAGCCGGGACAGCAAATCAGCCCCAGCATTTT | CASRKAGTANQPQHF
TRBD2 | TRBJ2-2 | few | TRBV28 | TGTGCCAGCAGTTTAGCCTCCTGGACTAGCGACGGGGAGCTGTTTTTT | CASSLASWTSDGELFF
TRBD1 | TRBJ1-4 | . | TRBV6-1 | TGTGCCAGCAGTTTTGGGACAGGGCGTAATGAAAAACTGTTTTTT | CASSFGTGRNEKLFF
TRBD1 | TRBJ1-1 | once | TRBV19 | TGTGCCAGTAGTATAGATAGGGGAGGGGGCAACACTGAAGCTTTCTTT | CASSIDRGGGNTEAFF